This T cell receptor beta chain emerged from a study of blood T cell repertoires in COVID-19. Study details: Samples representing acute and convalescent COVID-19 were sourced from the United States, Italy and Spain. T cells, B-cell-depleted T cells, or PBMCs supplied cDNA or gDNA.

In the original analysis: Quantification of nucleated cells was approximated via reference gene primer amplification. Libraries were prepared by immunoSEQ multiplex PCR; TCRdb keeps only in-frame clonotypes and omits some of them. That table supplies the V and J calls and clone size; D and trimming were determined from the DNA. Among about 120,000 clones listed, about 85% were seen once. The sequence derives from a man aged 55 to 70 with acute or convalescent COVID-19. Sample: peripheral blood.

CDR3 in DNA: TGTGCCAGCAGTTCCGGGGGGGGAGGCGGGAACGATGAGCAGTTCTTC. This gives the protein CASSSGGGGGNDEQFF. This sequence joins TRBV6-6 and TRBJ2-1; 8 nucleotides align to TRBD2. The CDR3 has 16 residues. With V trimmed by 4 bases and J by 8 bases, 13 bases remained unmatched. Germline assignment: CDR1 MNHNY and CDR2 SVGAGI (reference sequence).